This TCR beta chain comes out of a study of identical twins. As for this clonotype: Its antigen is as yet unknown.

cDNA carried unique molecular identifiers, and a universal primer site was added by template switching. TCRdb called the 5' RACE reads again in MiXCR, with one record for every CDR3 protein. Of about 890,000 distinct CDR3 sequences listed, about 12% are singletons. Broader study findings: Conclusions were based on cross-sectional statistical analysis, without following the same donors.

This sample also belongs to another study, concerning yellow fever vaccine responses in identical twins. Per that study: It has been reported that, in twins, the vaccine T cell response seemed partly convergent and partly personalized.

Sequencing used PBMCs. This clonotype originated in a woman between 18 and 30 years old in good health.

The CDR3: CASSQMGGTYEQYF. In DNA, the CDR3 is TGCGCCAGCAGCCAAATGGGCGGGACCTACGAGCAGTACTTC. The chain is built from TRBV4-1 and TRBJ2-7; D might be TRBD2 (6 bases). This CDR3 is built from 14 residues. Germline values: CDR1 MGHRA, CDR2 YSYEKL. V lost 2 bases and J lost 2, with 10 bases in between.